Detailed here is one T cell receptor beta chain. What it recognizes is unknown. Through a sample-barcoded 5' primer and a J-beta primer mix, a second PCR was run for about 6 to 12 cycles. TCRdb reanalysed the 5' RACE reads using MiXCR and keeps one entry per CDR3 protein. The table includes more than 500,000 distinct CDR3 sequences, around a quarter detected once. The data stem from a study of blood T cells in healthy people across ages. General study points: As age increased, TCR beta diversity per million T cells fell in a roughly linear fashion.

The CDR3 loop spans 15 amino acids. Germline V gene sequence: CDR1 SGHRS, CDR2 YFSETQ. The same sample was also used in a study of T cells of mothers and their children. That report adds: In cDNA synthesis, all of the extracted RNA was used at around 1.4 ug per 15 ul.

V gene TRBV5-1 combines with J gene TRBJ2-5, with D possibly matching TRBD1 (7 bases). The closer fit of TRBJ2-7 to the DNA end suggests the J call may be wrong. This clonotype originated in a boy aged 2 to 10 in good health. The material sequenced was blood. CDR3 loop: CASSFKAGGTYEQYF. As DNA, the CDR3 is TGCGCCAGCAGCTTTAAGGCAGGGGGGACCTACGAGCAGTACTTC.